This is a list of T cell receptor beta chains from one sample in a study of T-cell reconstitution after alpha-beta-depleted transplantation in children. TCRdb fed the PCR reads into MiXCR, producing one record per CDR3 protein. The sample lists roughly 220,000 distinct CDR3 sequences; around 7.7% were seen once. The sequencing used PBMCs, mostly from graft donor cells, collected 360 days after TCRalphabeta/CD19-depleted stem cell transplant. These TCRs come from a male patient aged 2 to 10 who had a stem cell transplant for acute myeloid leukemia, so the T cells may come from the graft donor. The conserved cysteine and the conserved F or W are not part of the CDR3 here. For some rows the clone size is stated as once, few or many, or as a class when expanded; others skip it.

j_gene: TRBJ2-5; abundance: many; v_gene: TRBV28; CDR3aa: ASSQIYGGTSGLYQETQY
j_gene: TRBJ2-1; abundance: NA; v_gene: TRBV20-1; CDR3aa: SAITSQGGYNEQF
j_gene: TRBJ2-7; abundance: few; v_gene: TRBV6-2/TRBV6-3; CDR3aa: ASSPKGLVSNEQY
j_gene: TRBJ1-5; abundance: NA; v_gene: TRBV15; CDR3aa: ATSRDQGRRNQPQH
j_gene: TRBJ2-2; abundance: many; v_gene: TRBV9; CDR3aa: ASSVGDTGELF
j_gene: TRBJ2-7; abundance: few; v_gene: TRBV5-1; CDR3aa: ASSLATGTSGSHPYEQY
j_gene: TRBJ2-3; abundance: few; v_gene: TRBV5-5; CDR3aa: ASRGLHTQY
j_gene: TRBJ2-2; abundance: NA; v_gene: TRBV29-1; CDR3aa: SVERQLGELF
j_gene: TRBJ2-7; abundance: many; v_gene: TRBV12-3/TRBV12-4; CDR3aa: ASSQDPSSYEQY
j_gene: TRBJ1-4; abundance: few; v_gene: TRBV12-3/TRBV12-4; CDR3aa: ASSFAEKLF
j_gene: TRBJ2-3; abundance: many; v_gene: TRBV12-3/TRBV12-4; CDR3aa: ASGTSGTDTQY
j_gene: TRBJ2-5; abundance: NA; v_gene: TRBV2; CDR3aa: ASRQAGGEETQY
j_gene: TRBJ1-2; abundance: NA; v_gene: TRBV7-8; CDR3aa: ASSLALRPTQGLYGYT
j_gene: TRBJ2-5; abundance: NA; v_gene: TRBV10-3; CDR3aa: AISARGFLTGEETQY
j_gene: TRBJ2-7; abundance: NA; v_gene: TRBV4-3; CDR3aa: ASSQEAGAYEQY
j_gene: TRBJ2-1; abundance: few; v_gene: TRBV12-3/TRBV12-4; CDR3aa: ASSLNLAGGDEQF
j_gene: TRBJ1-4; abundance: few; v_gene: TRBV10-3; CDR3aa: AISERLTDKNEKLF
j_gene: TRBJ2-5; abundance: many; v_gene: TRBV29-1; CDR3aa: SVSVAGETQY
j_gene: TRBJ2-1; abundance: many; v_gene: TRBV12-3/TRBV12-4; CDR3aa: ASSWDQYNEQF
j_gene: TRBJ2-3; abundance: NA; v_gene: TRBV29-1; CDR3aa: SVSTGGATDTQY